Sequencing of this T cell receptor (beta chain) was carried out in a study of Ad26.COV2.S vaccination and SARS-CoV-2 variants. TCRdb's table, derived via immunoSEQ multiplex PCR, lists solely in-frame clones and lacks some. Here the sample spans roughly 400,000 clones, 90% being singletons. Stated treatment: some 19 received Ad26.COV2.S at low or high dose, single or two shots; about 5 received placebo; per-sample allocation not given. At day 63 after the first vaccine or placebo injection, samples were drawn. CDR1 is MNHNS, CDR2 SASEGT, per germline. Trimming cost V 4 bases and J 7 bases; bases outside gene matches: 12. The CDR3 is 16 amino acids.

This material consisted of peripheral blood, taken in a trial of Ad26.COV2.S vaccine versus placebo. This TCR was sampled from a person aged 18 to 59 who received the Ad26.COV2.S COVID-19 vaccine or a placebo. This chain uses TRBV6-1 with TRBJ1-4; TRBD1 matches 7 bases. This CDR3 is CASSARQRGRGEKLFF. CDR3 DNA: TGTGCCAGCAGTGCCCGACAAAGGGGGCGCGGTGAAAAACTGTTTTTT.